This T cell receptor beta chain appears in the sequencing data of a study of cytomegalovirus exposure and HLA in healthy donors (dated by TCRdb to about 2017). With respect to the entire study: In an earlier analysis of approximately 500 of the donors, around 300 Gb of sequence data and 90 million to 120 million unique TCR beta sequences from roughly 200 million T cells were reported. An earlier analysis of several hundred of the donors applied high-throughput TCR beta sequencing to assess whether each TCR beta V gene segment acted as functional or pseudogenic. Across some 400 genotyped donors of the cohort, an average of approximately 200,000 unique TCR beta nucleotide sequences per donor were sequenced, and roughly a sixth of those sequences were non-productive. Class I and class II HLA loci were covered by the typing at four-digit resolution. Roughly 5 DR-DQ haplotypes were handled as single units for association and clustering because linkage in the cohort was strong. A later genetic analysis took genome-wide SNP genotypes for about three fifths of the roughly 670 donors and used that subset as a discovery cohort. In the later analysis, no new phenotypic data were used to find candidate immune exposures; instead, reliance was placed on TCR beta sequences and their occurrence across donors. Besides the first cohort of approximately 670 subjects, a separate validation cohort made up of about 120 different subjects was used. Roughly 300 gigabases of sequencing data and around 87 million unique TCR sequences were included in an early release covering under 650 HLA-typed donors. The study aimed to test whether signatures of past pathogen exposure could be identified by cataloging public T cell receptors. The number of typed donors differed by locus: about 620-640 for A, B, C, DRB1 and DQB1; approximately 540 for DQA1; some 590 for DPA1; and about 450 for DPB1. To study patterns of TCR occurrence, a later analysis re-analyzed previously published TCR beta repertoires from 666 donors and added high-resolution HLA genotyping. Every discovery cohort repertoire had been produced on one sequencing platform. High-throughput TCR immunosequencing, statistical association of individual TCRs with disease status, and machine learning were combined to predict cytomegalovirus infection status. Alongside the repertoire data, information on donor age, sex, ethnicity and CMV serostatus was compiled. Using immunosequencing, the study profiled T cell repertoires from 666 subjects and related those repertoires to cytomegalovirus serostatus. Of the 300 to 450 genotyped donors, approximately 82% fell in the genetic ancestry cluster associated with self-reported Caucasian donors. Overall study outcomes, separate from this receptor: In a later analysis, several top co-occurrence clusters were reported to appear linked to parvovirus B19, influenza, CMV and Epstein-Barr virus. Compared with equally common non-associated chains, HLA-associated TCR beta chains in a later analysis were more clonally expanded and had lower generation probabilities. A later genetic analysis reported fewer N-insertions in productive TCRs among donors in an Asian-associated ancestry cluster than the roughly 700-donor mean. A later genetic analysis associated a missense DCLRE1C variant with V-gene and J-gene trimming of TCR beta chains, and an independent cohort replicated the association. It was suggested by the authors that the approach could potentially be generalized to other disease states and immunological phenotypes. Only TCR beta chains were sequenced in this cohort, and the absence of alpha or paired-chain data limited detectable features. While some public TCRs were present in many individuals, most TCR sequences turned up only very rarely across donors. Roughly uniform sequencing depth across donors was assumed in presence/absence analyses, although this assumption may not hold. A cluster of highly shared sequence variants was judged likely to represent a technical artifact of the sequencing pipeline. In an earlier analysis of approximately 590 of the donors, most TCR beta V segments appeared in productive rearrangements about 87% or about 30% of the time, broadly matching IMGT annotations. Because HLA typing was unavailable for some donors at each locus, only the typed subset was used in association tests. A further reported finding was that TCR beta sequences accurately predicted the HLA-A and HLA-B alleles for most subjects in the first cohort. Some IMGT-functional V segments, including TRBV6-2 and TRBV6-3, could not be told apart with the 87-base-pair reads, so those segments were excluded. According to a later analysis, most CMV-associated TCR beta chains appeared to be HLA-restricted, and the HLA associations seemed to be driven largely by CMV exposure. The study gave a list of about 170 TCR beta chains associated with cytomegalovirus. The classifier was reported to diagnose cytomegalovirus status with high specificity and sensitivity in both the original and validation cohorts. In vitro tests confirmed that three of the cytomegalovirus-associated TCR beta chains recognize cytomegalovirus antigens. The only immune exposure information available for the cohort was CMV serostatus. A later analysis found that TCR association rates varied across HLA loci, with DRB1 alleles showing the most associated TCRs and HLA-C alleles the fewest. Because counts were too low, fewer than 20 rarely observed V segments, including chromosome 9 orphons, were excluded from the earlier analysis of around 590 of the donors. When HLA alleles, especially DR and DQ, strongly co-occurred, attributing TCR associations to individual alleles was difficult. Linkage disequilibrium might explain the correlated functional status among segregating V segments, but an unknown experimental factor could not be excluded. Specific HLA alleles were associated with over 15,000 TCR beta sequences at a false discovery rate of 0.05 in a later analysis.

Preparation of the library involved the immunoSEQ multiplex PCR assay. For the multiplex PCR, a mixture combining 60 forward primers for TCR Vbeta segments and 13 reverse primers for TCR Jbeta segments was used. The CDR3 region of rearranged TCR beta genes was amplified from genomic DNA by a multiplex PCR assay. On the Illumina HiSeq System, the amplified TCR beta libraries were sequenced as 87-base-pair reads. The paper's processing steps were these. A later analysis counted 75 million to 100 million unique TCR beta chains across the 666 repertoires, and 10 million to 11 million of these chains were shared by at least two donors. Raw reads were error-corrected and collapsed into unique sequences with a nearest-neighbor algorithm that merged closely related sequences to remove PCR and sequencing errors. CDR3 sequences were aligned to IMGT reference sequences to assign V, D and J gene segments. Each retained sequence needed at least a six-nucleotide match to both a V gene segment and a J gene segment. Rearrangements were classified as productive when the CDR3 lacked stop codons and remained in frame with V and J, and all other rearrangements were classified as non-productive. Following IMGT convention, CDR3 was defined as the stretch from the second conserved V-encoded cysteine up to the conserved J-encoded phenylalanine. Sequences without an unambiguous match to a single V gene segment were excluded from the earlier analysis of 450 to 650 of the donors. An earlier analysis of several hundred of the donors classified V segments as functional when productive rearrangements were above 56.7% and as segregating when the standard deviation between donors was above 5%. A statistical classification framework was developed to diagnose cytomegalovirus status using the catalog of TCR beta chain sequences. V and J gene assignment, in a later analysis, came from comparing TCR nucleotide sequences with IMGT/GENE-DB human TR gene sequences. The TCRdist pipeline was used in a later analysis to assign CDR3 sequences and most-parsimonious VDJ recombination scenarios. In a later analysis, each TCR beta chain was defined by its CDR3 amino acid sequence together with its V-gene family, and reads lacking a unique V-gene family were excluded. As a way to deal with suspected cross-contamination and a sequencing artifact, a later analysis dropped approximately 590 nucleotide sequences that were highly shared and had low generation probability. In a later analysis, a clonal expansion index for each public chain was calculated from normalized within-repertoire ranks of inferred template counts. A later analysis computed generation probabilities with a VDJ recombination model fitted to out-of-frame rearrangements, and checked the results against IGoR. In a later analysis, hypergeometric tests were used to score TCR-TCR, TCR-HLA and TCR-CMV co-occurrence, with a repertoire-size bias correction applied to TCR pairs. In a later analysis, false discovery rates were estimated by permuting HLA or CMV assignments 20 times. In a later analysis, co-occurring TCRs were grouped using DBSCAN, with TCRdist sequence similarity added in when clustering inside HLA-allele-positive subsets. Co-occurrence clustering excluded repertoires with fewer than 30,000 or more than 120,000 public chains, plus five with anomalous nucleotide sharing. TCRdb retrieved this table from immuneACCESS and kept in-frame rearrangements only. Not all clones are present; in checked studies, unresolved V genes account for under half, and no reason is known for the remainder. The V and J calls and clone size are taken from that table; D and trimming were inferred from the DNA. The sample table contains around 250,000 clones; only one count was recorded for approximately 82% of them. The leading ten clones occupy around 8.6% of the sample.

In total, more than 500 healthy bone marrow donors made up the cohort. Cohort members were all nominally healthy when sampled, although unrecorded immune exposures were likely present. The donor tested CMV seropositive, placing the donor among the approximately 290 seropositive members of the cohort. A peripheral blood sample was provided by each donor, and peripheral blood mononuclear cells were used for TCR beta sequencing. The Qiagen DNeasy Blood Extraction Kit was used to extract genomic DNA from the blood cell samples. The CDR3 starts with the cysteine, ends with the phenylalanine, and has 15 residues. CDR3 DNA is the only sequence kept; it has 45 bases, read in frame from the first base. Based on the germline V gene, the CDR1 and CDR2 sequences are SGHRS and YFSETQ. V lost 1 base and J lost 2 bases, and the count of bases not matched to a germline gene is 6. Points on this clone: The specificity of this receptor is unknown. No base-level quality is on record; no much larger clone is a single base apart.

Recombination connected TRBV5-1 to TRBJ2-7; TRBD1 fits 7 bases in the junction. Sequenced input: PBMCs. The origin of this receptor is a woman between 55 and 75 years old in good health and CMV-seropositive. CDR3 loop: CASSLRTGFAYEQYF. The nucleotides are TGCGCCAGCAGCTTGAGGACAGGTTTCGCCTACGAGCAGTACTTC.